The 28 T cell receptor beta chains in this list originate from one sample, sequenced in a study of neoadjuvant anti-PD-1 for oral cavity cancer. Only in-frame clones appear in the TCRdb table, and some are missing; sequencing was by immunoSEQ multiplex PCR. In the table there are some 12,000 clones, 70% to 80% of which are singletons. Described time point: after neoadjuvant nivolumab, at surgical resection. Source: PBMCs, taken after nivolumab (anti-PD-1) treatment. Source of these receptors: a person aged 35 to 85 with oral cavity squamous cell carcinoma.

This clone was recorded a few times. This rearrangement joins TRBV7-9 to TRBJ2-7; D may be TRBD1 (6 bases). The germline gives CDR1 SEHNR, CDR2 FQNEAQ (reference sequence). CDR3 length: 17 amino acids. V was clipped by 1 base and J by 0 bases, with 16 bases between them. CDR3 loop: CASSLVGDTDFSYEQYF. The CDR3, as DNA: TGTGCCAGCAGCTTAGTGGGGGACACGGATTTCTCCTACGAGCAGTACTTC.

J is TRBJ1-4 and V is TRBV25-1; D is possibly TRBD1 (6 bases). Germline V lookup: CDR1 MGHDK, CDR2 SYGVNS. V shed 0 bases and J shed 8 bases, with 16 bases lying between them. The CDR3 is 16 residues long. The chain's CDR3 is CASSEYRAGGEEKLFF. CDR3 coding DNA: TGTGCCAGCAGTGAATATCGTGCCGGGGGCGAGGAAAAACTGTTTTTT.

As DNA, the CDR3 is TGTGCCAGCACCCCCCCGGGCCAGCCCCAGCATTTT. Its translation: CASTPPGQPQHF. V is TRBV27 and J is TRBJ1-5; D unclear. The V gene lost 7 bases and the J gene lost 7 bases, with 11 bases spanning the gap. This CDR3 contains 12 residues. CDR1 is MNHEY, CDR2 SMNVEV, per germline (reference sequence).

J is TRBJ1-2 and V is TRBV28; no firm D call. Looked up from germline, CDR1 is MDHEN and CDR2 is SYDVKM. The CDR3 has 19 residues. V was trimmed by 2 bases and J by 0 bases, leaving 22 bases between them. The DNA for the CDR3 is TGTGCCAGCAGTTTAGGACTGTTTGCTTATCCTCTAGCTAACTATGGCTACACCTTC. Amino acids: CASSLGLFAYPLANYGYTF.

The chain employs TRBV7-8 and TRBJ1-1, with D possibly TRBD1 on 5 matching bases. Germline V lookup: CDR1 SGHVS, CDR2 FQNEAQ. V was cut by 1 base and J by 5 bases, with 8 bases left in between. There are 13 residues in the CDR3. CDR3: CASSLGDETEAFF. The CDR3 coding sequence is TGTGCCAGCAGCTTAGGGGACGAAACTGAAGCTTTCTTT.

The chain couples TRBV2 to TRBJ1-1; D call uncertain. The CDR3 consists of 13 residues. From germline, CDR1 is SNHLY and CDR2 FYNNEI. V lost 4 bases to trimming and J lost 0 bases, with 6 bases between them. This CDR3 is CASSVILNTEAFF. In nucleotides, the CDR3 is TGTGCCAGCAGTGTAATTCTGAACACTGAAGCTTTCTTT.

V usage is TRBV18 and J usage is TRBJ1-3, with 11 nucleotides matching TRBD1. With 6 bases clipped from V and 6 bases from J, the junction kept 1 base outside the gene matches. The CDR3 is 13 amino acids. Germline V lookup: CDR1 KGHSH, CDR2 LQKENI. CDR3 sequence reads: CASSGQGANTIYF. The DNA for the CDR3 is TGTGCCAGCTCTGGACAGGGGGCAAACACCATATATTTT.

This chain uses TRBV11-2 with TRBJ2-7; either TRBD1 or TRBD2 may supply D (5 bases each). The CDR3 consists of 16 residues. CDR1 is SGHAT, CDR2 FQNNGV, per germline. The ends were cut back, 5 bases at V and 2 bases at J, with 19 bases in the middle. In DNA form, the CDR3 reads TGTGCCAGCAGCCGGATTCAGGGAAGCGGTCCCTACGAGCAGTACTTC. Translating it yields CASSRIQGSGPYEQYF.

The gene calls are TRBV28 and TRBJ1-2; no definite D call. Per germline, CDR1 MDHEN and CDR2 SYDVKM. CDR3 length: 12 amino acids. Trimming cost V 1 base and J 5 bases, with 5 bases left between them. The CDR3 DNA reads as TGTGCCAGCAGTTTATCTCGGTATGGCTACACCTTC. It encodes CASSLSRYGYTF.

Comments on this clone: A junction boundary mismatches the germline segment, possibly from a read error. J is TRBJ1-6 and V is TRBV6-5; D is undetermined. Germline V CDR1 and CDR2: MNHEY, SVGAGI. The CDR3 sequence is 13 residues long. CDR3 loop: CASTYSEGSPLHF. The CDR3 region has the DNA TGTGCCAGCACTTACTCAGAGGGTTCACCCCTCCACTTT.

V and J are TRBV15 and TRBJ1-1, with a possible D match to TRBD1 (5 bases). Trimming pared 2 bases from V and 6 bases from J, leaving 10 bases between. Germline V gives CDR1 LNHNV, CDR2 YYDKDF (reference sequence). This CDR3 region has 13 residues. The CDR3 DNA follows: TGTGCCACCAGCAGAATAGGGGTGGCTGAAGCTTTCTTT. This sequence encodes CATSRIGVAEAFF.

This clone turned up a few times. This chain links TRBV6-5 with TRBJ1-5; D remains ambiguous. Germline V lookup: CDR1 MNHEY, CDR2 SVGAGI. V gave up 5 bases and J gave up 4 bases, with 9 bases separating them. The CDR3 contains 13 residues. In nucleotides, the CDR3 is TGTGCCAGCAGTGGGCAGCAAAATCAGCCCCAGCATTTT. Its protein is CASSGQQNQPQHF.

The chain employs TRBV9 and TRBJ2-3; 9 bases align to TRBD2. This CDR3 region has 16 residues. J gave up 5 bases and V 0 bases, and 7 bases lay outside the gene matches. Germline CDR1 SGDLS, CDR2 YYNGEE. The CDR3: CASSVDVTSGIDTQYF. For the CDR3, the DNA is TGTGCCAGCAGCGTAGATGTGACTAGCGGAATAGATACGCAGTATTTT.

V gene TRBV7-9 combines with J gene TRBJ1-1; D call uncertain. CDR1 and CDR2 (germline): SEHNR, FQNEAQ (reference sequence). CDR3 length equals 13 residues. V lost 5 bases to trimming and J lost 1 base, with 8 bases between them. In DNA form, the CDR3 reads TGTGCCAGCAGCACTTGGGAGAACACTGAAGCTTTCTTT. It is translated as CASSTWENTEAFF.

The chain has TRBV10-1 and TRBJ2-6, with TRBD1 matching over 8 bases. In germline, CDR1 is WNHNN, CDR2 SYGVQD (reference sequence). CDR3 length: 15 residues. Losses at the gene ends were 8 bases for V and 2 bases for J; bases not matched to a gene: 5. CDR3 sequence reads: CASAQGAAGANVLTF. The CDR3 nucleotides read TGCGCCAGCGCGCAGGGGGCCGCTGGGGCCAACGTCCTGACTTTC.

The V gene is TRBV6-1, the J gene TRBJ2-1; 15 nucleotides agree with TRBD2. Trimming cost V 8 bases and J 7 bases; bases outside gene matches: 6. Germline V lookup: CDR1 MNHNS, CDR2 SASEGT. CDR3 length: 15 residues. CDR3 sequence: CASQFGTSGGNEQFF. DNA of the CDR3: TGTGCCAGCCAGTTCGGGACTAGCGGGGGGAATGAGCAGTTCTTC.

This sequence joins TRBV7-9 and TRBJ2-7, with D perhaps being TRBD1 or TRBD2 (5 bases each). Germline CDR1 and CDR2: SEHNR and FQNEAQ (reference sequence). The CDR3 contains 14 residues. The germline V and J ends were trimmed by 3 bases and 0 bases, with 9 bases remaining between them. DNA for the CDR3: TGTGCCAGCAGCTTCCGGGACGCCTCCTACGAGCAGTACTTC. Encoded protein: CASSFRDASYEQYF.

This clone was seen only a few times. The CDR3 nucleotides are TGCGCCAGCAGCCCGCGGGGGGCAGGGAGCACCGGGGAGCTGTTTTTT. Translation gives CASSPRGAGSTGELFF. The V and J genes are TRBV5-1 and TRBJ2-2; 8 bases fit TRBD2. Trimming at V came to 4 bases and at J to 4 bases, leaving 9 bases not matched to a gene. This CDR3 spans 16 amino acids. Germline V lookup: CDR1 SGHRS, CDR2 YFSETQ.

J is TRBJ2-3 and V is TRBV4-2; the D gene is possibly TRBD1 (5 bases). Germline CDR1 LGHNA, CDR2 YNFKEQ. The CDR3 totals 15 residues. Trimming took off 2 bases at V and 0 bases at J, with 9 bases between the two ends. The CDR3: CASSQLTASTDTQYF. The CDR3 region has the DNA TGTGCCAGCAGCCAACTGACAGCTAGCACAGATACGCAGTATTTT.

Only a few counts were recorded for this clone. The chain joins TRBV6-1 to TRBJ1-5; D is perhaps TRBD1 (5 bases). V was clipped by 2 bases and J by 8 bases, with 13 bases between them. CDR3 size: 14 residues. Germline CDR1 is MNHNS and CDR2 is SASEGT. The CDR3: CASSEKGLGEPQHF. CDR3 DNA sequence: TGTGCCAGCAGTGAAAAGGGGTTGGGGGAGCCCCAGCATTTT.

The chain combines TRBV19 with TRBJ1-5; a possible D gene is TRBD1 (5 bases). This CDR3 is 15 amino acids long. The germline V and J ends were trimmed by 3 bases and 3 bases, with 12 bases remaining between them. Looked up from germline, CDR1 is LNHDA and CDR2 is SQIVND (reference sequence). CDR3 amino acids: CASSIEQAPNQPQHF. CDR3 sequence (DNA): TGTGCCAGTAGTATCGAACAGGCGCCCAATCAGCCCCAGCATTTT.

This clone has only one observation. V and J are TRBV2 and TRBJ1-2, with TRBD1 matching over 9 bases. Germline V CDR1 and CDR2: SNHLY, FYNNEI. The CDR3 loop spans 14 amino acids. J was trimmed by 8 bases and V by 6 bases; bases with no gene match: 10. CDR3: CASSAGTGNLGYTF. For the CDR3, the DNA is TGTGCCAGCAGCGCCGGGACAGGGAATTTAGGCTACACCTTC.

The chain couples TRBV5-1 to TRBJ1-1; TRBD1 is a possible D gene (5 bases). The CDR3 extends over 16 amino acids. Trimming stripped 0 bases from V and 0 bases from J, with 12 bases between. CDR1 is SGHRS, CDR2 YFSETQ, per germline. The CDR3 DNA is TGCGCCAGCAGCTTGGGCATCTCGGGGGTGAACACTGAAGCTTTCTTT. Amino acid sequence: CASSLGISGVNTEAFF.

The CDR3 region has the DNA TGCGCCAGCAGCGACTTGGGCAATGAGCAGTTCTTC. Translating it yields CASSDLGNEQFF. The chain links TRBV5-1 to TRBJ2-1; the D is unclear. Germline assignment: CDR1 SGHRS and CDR2 YFSETQ. The CDR3 sequence is 12 residues long. Trimming took off 4 bases at V and 6 bases at J, with 8 bases between the two ends.

This chain connects TRBV12-5 to TRBJ2-3, with D perhaps matching TRBD2 (6 bases). The CDR3 length is 16 residues. Germline lookup yields CDR1 LGHNT and CDR2 FRNRAP. The V end was cut by 0 bases, the J end by 0 bases, with 10 bases between. The CDR3 nucleotides are TGTGCTAGTGGTTTGGTGGTTCGGGGGAGCACAGATACGCAGTATTTT. It specifies CASGLVVRGSTDTQYF.

This chain joins TRBV30 and TRBJ2-1; 8 bases align to TRBD2. The J segment lost 7 bases and the V segment lost 4 bases, leaving 21 bases of the junction unmatched. Germline V gene data show CDR1 as GTSNPN and CDR2 as SVGIG (reference sequence). The CDR3 has 18 amino acids. The CDR3 bases are TGTGCCTGGACTTCCTCGAGAACTAGCGGTTACGATAGGAATGAGCAGTTCTTC. This sequence encodes CAWTSSRTSGYDRNEQFF. The complete variable domain, with remaining parts taken from reference TRBV30 and TRBJ2-1, reads SQTIHQWPATLVQPVGSPLSLECTVEGTSNPNLYWYRQAAGRGLQLLFYSVGIGQISSEVPQNLSASRPQDRQFILSSKKLLLSDSGFYLCAWTSSRTSGYDRNEQFFGPGTRLTVL.

V and J are TRBV2 and TRBJ2-1; 11 nucleotides line up with TRBD1. J was trimmed by 8 bases and V by 6 bases; bases with no gene match: 9. This CDR3 region has 15 residues. Germline CDR1 and CDR2: SNHLY and FYNNEI. Here the CDR3 DNA reads TGTGCCAGCAGGGGGACAGGGGGGTTTAGGGATGAGCAGTTCTTC. Its protein is CASRGTGGFRDEQFF.

The chain uses TRBV10-2 and TRBJ2-1; 8 bases are shared with TRBD2. Germline V gives CDR1 WSHSY, CDR2 SAAADI. The CDR3 contains 16 residues. The V gene end was trimmed by 6 bases and the J gene end by 0 bases; junction bases not matched to a gene: 7. The CDR3 sequence: CASRATGTSSYNEQFF. The CDR3, as DNA: TGCGCCAGCAGGGCTACAGGGACTAGCTCCTACAATGAGCAGTTCTTC.